This T cell receptor (beta chain) stems from a study of blood T cell repertoires in COVID-19. Study in general: Two negative PCRs, clearance, or symptom resolution characterized the recovered Cohort 3 donors. PBMCs, B-cell-depleted T cells, or T cells were the source of the cDNA or gDNA that made up the material.

Participant ages covered about 18 to 90 years across 24 US areas. Clones were sequenced by immunoSEQ multiplex PCR, and TCRdb holds only the in-frame ones, with some missing. The sample carries a few hundred thousand clones, over 75% recorded once. The sequence was obtained from a man aged 35 to 55 in a cohort exposed to, infected with or recovered from COVID-19 (not recorded which). Source material: PBMCs or T cells enriched from blood (not recorded which).

CDR3 residues: CASSLEEGVGYEQYF. For the CDR3, the DNA is TGTGCCAGCAGCTTAGAAGAGGGAGTGGGCTACGAGCAGTACTTC. V and J are TRBV11-2 and TRBJ2-7; possibly TRBD2 for D (5 bases). The CDR3 covers 15 residues. Trimming stripped 0 bases from V and 3 bases from J, with 12 bases between. Germline values: CDR1 SGHAT, CDR2 FQNNGV.